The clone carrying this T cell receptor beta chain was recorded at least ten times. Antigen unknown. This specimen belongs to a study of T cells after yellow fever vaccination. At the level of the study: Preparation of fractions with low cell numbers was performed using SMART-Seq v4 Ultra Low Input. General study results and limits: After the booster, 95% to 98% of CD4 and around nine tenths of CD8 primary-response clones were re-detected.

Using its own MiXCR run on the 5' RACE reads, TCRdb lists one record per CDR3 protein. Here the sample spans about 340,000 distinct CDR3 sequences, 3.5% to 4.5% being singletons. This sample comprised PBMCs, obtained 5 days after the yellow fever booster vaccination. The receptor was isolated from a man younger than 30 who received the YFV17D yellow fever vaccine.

The CDR3 DNA reads as TGTGCCAGCACCGATAAGGACAGGGTGAGCTCCTACAATGAGCAGTTCTTC. Protein sequence: CASTDKDRVSSYNEQFF. This chain uses TRBV6-2 or TRBV6-3 with TRBJ2-1, with TRBD1 matching 8 bases. The CDR3 is 17 residues long. Trimming removed 7 bases from V and 0 bases from J; junction bases left unmatched: 11. Germline values: CDR1 MNHEY, CDR2 SVGEGT.